The 17 T cell receptor beta chains listed next were all sequenced from one sample in a study of blood T cell repertoires in COVID-19. Sequencing was performed with immunoSEQ multiplex PCR; in TCRdb, only in-frame clones are kept and a portion is missing. This sample has 35,000 to 45,000 clones, with 91% found just once. Sequencing used peripheral blood. The source of these receptors is a woman older than 75 with acute or convalescent COVID-19.

The gene calls are TRBV5-1 and TRBJ2-3; no clear D gene. The CDR3 totals 15 residues. CDR1 SGHRS and CDR2 YFSETQ come from the germline V gene. The V end lost 4 bases, the J end lost 0 bases, and 12 bases lay between the germline ends. The CDR3 loop reads CASSDQAPSTDTQYF. In DNA form, the CDR3 reads TGCGCCAGCAGCGACCAAGCGCCTAGCACAGATACGCAGTATTTT.

For this clone: The junction departs from germline at one end; a sequencing error may be responsible. This chain links TRBV6-2 or TRBV6-3 with TRBJ2-1; 8 bases agree with TRBD2. Germline V gene sequence: CDR1 MNHEY, CDR2 SVGEGT. The CDR3 covers 13 residues. Written as DNA, the CDR3 is TGTGCCAGCAGTTACTCTCCTGGGACCGGGAGGGTCTTC. Its translation: CASSYSPGTGRVF.

The rearrangement uses TRBV29-1 and TRBJ1-1; 7 bases are shared with TRBD1. The CDR3 spans 13 residues. Germline CDR1 and CDR2: SQVTM and ANQGSEA. The V gene end was trimmed by 5 bases and the J gene end by 2 bases; junction bases not matched to a gene: 5. CDR3 amino acids: CSVLGQPNTEAFF. Written as DNA, the CDR3 is TGCAGCGTTCTGGGACAGCCTAACACTGAAGCTTTCTTT.

In nucleotides, the CDR3 is TGTGCCAGCAGCTTAGCGGGAGGGGATACGCAGTATTTT. Protein: CASSLAGGDTQYF. This rearrangement joins TRBV7-2 to TRBJ2-3, with 7 bases that match TRBD2. Losses at the gene ends were 0 bases for V and 6 bases for J; bases not matched to a gene: 0. Germline CDR1 is SGHTA and CDR2 is FQGNSA. The length of the CDR3 is 13 residues.

To note about this clone: Compared with germline, one end of the junction differs, possibly owing to a read error. This chain joins TRBV2 and TRBJ1-1, with 7 bases lining up with TRBD1. There are 13 residues in the CDR3. Germline V gene data show CDR1 as SNHLY and CDR2 as FYNNEI. The CDR3 loop is CASSDQGGRSVVF. The CDR3 DNA follows: TGTGCCAGCAGTGACCAGGGGGGTAGGTCTGTTGTCTTT.

The V gene is TRBV7-2, the J gene TRBJ2-5, with a possible D match to TRBD2 (5 bases). The CDR3 consists of 13 residues. V lost 1 base, J lost 5 bases, and 8 bases lay in between. Looked up from germline, CDR1 is SGHTA and CDR2 is FQGNSA. DNA of the CDR3: TGTGCCAGCAGCTTAGAAAGGGAGGAGACCCAGTACTTC. This encodes CASSLEREETQYF.

This chain's CDR3 is CASSYSGTGYNSPLHF. The CDR3 region has the DNA TGTGCCAGCAGTTACAGCGGGACAGGCTATAATTCACCCCTCCACTTT. This chain links TRBV6-6 with TRBJ1-6; 8 bases match TRBD1. The germline V gene has CDR1 MNHNY and CDR2 SVGAGI (reference sequence). The CDR3 runs 16 residues. The V and J ends lost 2 bases and 3 bases, in that order; junction bases with no gene match: 3.

The J gene is TRBJ2-6, the V gene TRBV7-2; D may be TRBD2 (6 bases). The germline CDR1 and CDR2 sequences are SGHTA and FQGNSA. Trimming shortened V by 3 bases and J by 0 bases, and 6 bases separated the two germline ends. The CDR3 has 15 residues. CDR3 loop: CASSLGGSGANVLTF. The CDR3 coding sequence is TGTGCCAGCAGCTTGGGAGGCTCTGGGGCCAACGTCCTGACTTTC.

The chain uses TRBV7-2 and TRBJ2-5; perhaps TRBD1 as D (6 bases). Germline V gene sequence: CDR1 SGHTA, CDR2 FQGNSA. The CDR3 runs to 13 residues. V dropped 6 bases and J dropped 4 bases, with 12 bases sitting between them. Written as DNA, the CDR3 is TGTGCCAGCAGTAGGGGGTGGTCAGAGACCCAGTACTTC. This sequence encodes CASSRGWSETQYF.

The chain combines TRBV5-4 with TRBJ2-1; 8 bases agree with TRBD2. This CDR3 region has 16 residues. Trimming at V came to 1 base and at J to 7 bases, leaving 10 bases not matched to a gene. Germline assignment: CDR1 SGHNT and CDR2 YYREEE (reference sequence). This CDR3 reads CASSLNSGGPGNEQFF. CDR3 DNA: TGTGCCAGCAGCTTGAATTCGGGGGGGCCTGGGAATGAGCAGTTCTTC.

The V call is TRBV7-2, the J call TRBJ1-2, with 7 bases fitting TRBD1. The V gene's germline CDR1 is SGHTA and CDR2 FQGNSA. V lost 4 bases to trimming and J lost 5 bases; unmatched junction nucleotides: 7. The CDR3 contains 14 residues. Written as DNA, the CDR3 is TGTGCCAGCAGCTCCCAATTGACAGGGTATGGCTACACCTTC. This translates into CASSSQLTGYGYTF.

The chain joins TRBV6-5 to TRBJ2-7; 10 nucleotides match TRBD1. Germline V lookup: CDR1 MNHEY, CDR2 SVGAGI. With 8 bases clipped from V and 7 bases from J, the junction kept 8 bases outside the gene matches. The CDR3 loop spans 13 amino acids. Written as DNA, the CDR3 is TGTGCCAGCTCGGAGACAGGGGGCAGGGAGCAGTACTTC. The encoded protein is CASSETGGREQYF.

This clone has just a few counts. The rearrangement uses TRBV6-6 and TRBJ1-1; TRBD1 agrees at 8 bases. V dropped 7 bases and J dropped 1; count of bases not matched to a gene: 8. The CDR3 is 15 residues long. The V gene's germline CDR1 is MNHNY and CDR2 SVGAGI (reference sequence). The CDR3 sequence: CASIPTGDRNTEAFF. The CDR3 nucleotides read TGTGCCAGCATCCCGACAGGGGACCGGAACACTGAAGCTTTCTTT.

The gene calls are TRBV27 and TRBJ1-2; 7 bases align to TRBD1. V shed 5 bases and J 0 bases; nucleotides not matched to a gene: 9. Per germline, CDR1 MNHEY and CDR2 SMNVEV (reference sequence). The CDR3 has 16 amino acids. The CDR3 nucleotides read TGTGCCAGCAGTCCGACAGGGAGTGGAACTAACTATGGCTACACCTTC. This encodes CASSPTGSGTNYGYTF.

The chain links TRBV25-1 to TRBJ1-4, with D perhaps TRBD1 (5 bases). Germline V gives CDR1 MGHDK, CDR2 SYGVNS. The CDR3 spans 15 residues. With 3 bases removed from V and 6 bases from J, the gap between germline ends came to 14 bases. In DNA form, the CDR3 reads TGTGCCAGCAGTGATCCTGCACCAGGGCATGAAAAACTGTTTTTT. It codes for CASSDPAPGHEKLFF.

This chain connects TRBV6-5 to TRBJ2-7; 9 nucleotides agree with TRBD2. There are 15 residues in the CDR3. The V and J ends lost 6 bases and 3 bases, in that order; junction bases with no gene match: 9. Germline V lookup: CDR1 MNHEY, CDR2 SVGAGI. The CDR3 protein is CASSKGLAGNYEQYF. The CDR3 DNA follows: TGTGCCAGCAGCAAGGGTCTAGCGGGGAACTACGAGCAGTACTTC.

V is TRBV7-9 and J is TRBJ1-2; 8 nucleotides match TRBD1. V dropped 4 bases and J dropped 9; count of bases not matched to a gene: 4. Germline CDR1 reads SEHNR; CDR2 reads FQNEAQ (reference sequence). The CDR3 consists of 12 residues. In nucleotides, the CDR3 is TGTGCCAGCAGCTCTCGACAGGGGAGCTACACCTTC. It specifies CASSSRQGSYTF.